This entry is about one T cell receptor (beta chain). The antigen it recognizes is unknown. No quality values exist for individual bases; no much larger clone is one base distant. The library was prepared using the immunoSEQ multiplex PCR assay. Sourced from immuneACCESS, this table was stored by TCRdb with only in-frame sequences that have V and J called. A share of the clones is absent; for the studies checked, an unresolved V gene accounts for under half, and the remainder has no known explanation. The sample table contains under 75,000 clones; only one count was recorded for roughly 89% of them. The top ten clonotypes cover approximately 1.5% of the sample. This entry belongs to a study of T cell changes during pregnancy in multiple sclerosis (dated by TCRdb to between 2018 and 2021). Concerning the study at large: Changes in the T cell repertoire over the course of pregnancy were examined in this study in women with multiple sclerosis.

Inclusive of the bounding cysteine and phenylalanine, the CDR3 is 13 residues long. Of all the DNA, just the CDR3 is kept, 39 bases in frame from base 1. Between the V and J ends, shortened by 2 bases and 9 bases respectively, the junction contains 8 bases. The germline V gene provides CDR1 MNHEY and CDR2 SVGAGI. The sequence is built from TRBV6-5 and TRBJ1-6; a confident D gene designation cannot be given. Here the sequenced sample was peripheral blood, taken in the third trimester of pregnancy. The receptor comes from a female donor in good health, enrolled as a control in a pregnancy study. For the CDR3, the sequence is CASSYQDFSPLHF. The DNA sequence reads TGTGCCAGCAGTTACCAGGACTTTTCACCCCTCCACTTT.